The 16 T cell receptor beta chains in this list originate from one sample, sequenced in a study of blood T cell repertoires in COVID-19. TCRdb's copy holds only in-frame clones and misses some; the assay was immunoSEQ multiplex PCR. Found here are roughly 250,000 clones, 86% of them singletons; the top ten hold 3.3%. Sequencing was carried out using PBMCs or T cells enriched from blood (not recorded which). Receptors were obtained from a woman in her 40s with acute COVID-19.

V and J are TRBV4-1 and TRBJ2-1, with 14 positions matching TRBD2. Germline V lookup: CDR1 MGHRA, CDR2 YSYEKL. The CDR3 sequence is 18 residues long. With V trimmed by 4 bases and J by 2 bases, 7 bases remained unmatched. The CDR3 loop is CASSPKGLAGVTYNEQFF. CDR3 bases: TGCGCCAGCAGCCCGAAGGGACTAGCGGGAGTCACCTACAATGAGCAGTTCTTC.

The CDR3 DNA reads TGCGCCAGCAGCTTGCTTGGACTATCCTACAATGAGCAGTTCTTC. Protein product: CASSLLGLSYNEQFF. The J gene is TRBJ2-1, the V gene TRBV5-1; weak D call: TRBD2 (6 bases). The CDR3 length is 15 residues. V shed 1 base and J shed 1 base, with 9 bases lying between them. The germline CDR1 and CDR2 sequences are SGHRS and YFSETQ.

The CDR3, as DNA: TGTGCCAGTAGACAGGGTGGGAGCTATGGCTACACCTTC. It yields the protein CASRQGGSYGYTF. The chain employs TRBV19 and TRBJ1-2, with D perhaps matching TRBD1 (6 bases). The CDR3 runs 13 residues. V gave up 6 bases and J gave up 4 bases, with 12 bases separating them. Germline CDR1 reads LNHDA; CDR2 reads SQIVND (reference sequence).

This chain uses TRBV7-9 with TRBJ2-7, with TRBD2 matching over 7 bases. Germline V gene lookup returns CDR1 SEHNR and CDR2 FQNEAQ (reference sequence). The CDR3 loop spans 13 amino acids. The V and J ends lost 7 bases and 6 bases, in that order; junction bases with no gene match: 9. The CDR3 nucleotides read TGTGCCAGCACCCTAGCTGGCGGGAGCGAGCAGTACTTC. Translation gives CASTLAGGSEQYF. The full variable domain, with the rest looked up from reference TRBV7-9 and TRBJ2-7, is DTGVSQNPRHKITKRGQNVTFRCDPISEHNRLYWYRQTLGQGPEFLTYFQNEAQLEKSRLLSDRFSAERPKGSFSTLEIQRTEQGDSAMYLCASTLAGGSEQYFGPGTRLTVT.

The chain uses TRBV25-1 and TRBJ1-2, with TRBD1 matching 9 bases. The CDR3 contains 12 residues. Germline lookup yields CDR1 MGHDK and CDR2 SYGVNS. After removal of 7 bases from V and 8 bases from J, the junction contained 5 bases not matched to a gene. The chain's CDR3 is CASNYRGLGYTF. The CDR3 DNA sequence: TGTGCCAGCAACTACAGGGGGCTGGGCTACACCTTC.

This clone was seen once. The chain joins TRBV5-1 to TRBJ2-7; 7 nucleotides align to TRBD1. The CDR3 sequence is 13 residues long. J lost 1 base, V lost 2 bases, and 0 bases had no gene match. Germline CDR1 reads SGHRS; CDR2 reads YFSETQ. CDR3 loop: CASSLQGSYEQYF. The CDR3 DNA reads as TGCGCCAGCAGCTTACAGGGGTCCTACGAGCAGTACTTC.

A single count supports this clone. The rearrangement uses TRBV13 and TRBJ1-4, with D perhaps matching TRBD1 (6 bases). V dropped 8 bases and J dropped 5 bases, with 9 bases sitting between them. CDR1 and CDR2 (germline): PRHDT, FYEKMQ (reference sequence). The CDR3 is 12 amino acids. CDR3 nucleotide sequence: TGTGCCAGCGCGGACAGAAATGAAAAACTGTTTTTT. It is translated as CASADRNEKLFF. The complete variable domain, with remaining parts taken from reference TRBV13 and TRBJ1-4, reads AAGVIQSPRHLIKEKRETATLKCYPIPRHDTVYWYQQGPGQDPQFLISFYEKMQSDKGSIPDRFSAQQFSDYHSELNMSSLELGDSALYFCASADRNEKLFFGSGTQLSVL.

This rearrangement joins TRBV2 to TRBJ2-7, with D unresolved. V was cut by 7 bases and J by 4 bases, with 11 bases left in between. The CDR3 loop spans 12 amino acids. Germline V lookup: CDR1 SNHLY, CDR2 FYNNEI. CDR3: CASIRATYEQYF. The CDR3 DNA is TGTGCCAGCATACGAGCGACGTACGAGCAGTACTTC.

The chain carries TRBV3-1 (or the pseudogene TRBV3-2) and TRBJ2-2; TRBD2 agrees at 8 bases. The ends lost 3 bases at V and 4 bases at J; junction bases unmatched: 7. This CDR3 region has 16 residues. Germline V gene data show CDR1 as LGHDT and CDR2 as YNNKEL (reference sequence). The CDR3 DNA sequence: TGTGCCAGCAGCCATAGCGGGAACGATCTCACCGGGGAGCTGTTTTTT. Translated: CASSHSGNDLTGELFF.

This clone was recorded many times. This rearrangement joins TRBV24-1 to TRBJ2-2, with 8 bases aligning to TRBD2. The length of the CDR3 is 15 residues. With 5 bases clipped from V and 1 base from J, the junction kept 2 bases outside the gene matches. The germline V gene encodes CDR1 KGHDR and CDR2 SFDVKD. In DNA form, the CDR3 reads TGTGCCACCAGTGTAGCGGGAAAGAACACCGGGGAGCTGTTTTTT. It specifies CATSVAGKNTGELFF.

V and J are TRBV9 and TRBJ1-2; D is unclear. From germline, CDR1 is SGDLS and CDR2 YYNGEE. Trimming stripped 0 bases from V and 1 base from J, with 10 bases between. The CDR3 runs to 15 residues. This CDR3 is CASSVDHGDNYGYTF. The CDR3, as DNA: TGTGCCAGCAGCGTAGATCACGGAGATAACTATGGCTACACCTTC.

The J gene is TRBJ2-1, the V gene TRBV19, with TRBD2 identical over 13 bases. This CDR3 comprises 15 residues. V shed 0 bases, J shed 8 bases, and the junction held 1 base outside the gene matches. Germline CDR1 LNHDA, CDR2 SQIVND (reference sequence). The CDR3 bases are TGTGCCAGTAGTATAGAACTAGCGGGAGGGGATGAGCAGTTCTTC. Amino acids: CASSIELAGGDEQFF. The full variable domain, with the rest looked up from reference TRBV19 and TRBJ2-1, is DGGITQSPKYLFRKEGQNVTLSCEQNLNHDAMYWYRQDPGQGLRLIYYSQIVNDFQKGDIAEGYSVSREKKESFPLTVTSAQKNPTAFYLCASSIELAGGDEQFFGPGTRLTVL.

This sequence joins TRBV20-1 and TRBJ2-3; D gene uncertain. Trimming shortened V by 2 bases and J by 3 bases, and 3 bases separated the two germline ends. The CDR3 totals 11 residues. Per the germline V gene, CDR1 is DFQATT and CDR2 is SNEGSKA (reference sequence). The CDR3 is CSARITDTQYF. The CDR3 DNA sequence: TGCAGTGCTAGAATAACAGATACGCAGTATTTT.

The rearrangement joins TRBV25-1 to TRBJ1-2, with 8 positions matching TRBD1. Trimming cost V 6 bases and J 2 bases; bases outside gene matches: 2. Germline V gene sequence: CDR1 MGHDK, CDR2 SYGVNS. The CDR3 totals 13 residues. This CDR3 is CASRGQENYGYTF. CDR3 DNA sequence: TGTGCCAGCAGGGGACAGGAAAACTATGGCTACACCTTC.

The V call is TRBV11-1, the J call TRBJ2-1; 12 nucleotides agree with TRBD2. V was clipped by 5 bases and J by 7 bases; unmatched bases: 6. CDR3 length equals 15 residues. Germline loops: CDR1 SGHAT, CDR2 FQDESV (reference sequence). CDR3 loop: CASSRLAGDSNEQFF. CDR3 DNA: TGTGCCAGCAGCCGACTAGCGGGAGATTCAAATGAGCAGTTCTTC.

The rearrangement links TRBV2 to TRBJ1-5, with 10 bases matching TRBD1. Per germline, CDR1 SNHLY and CDR2 FYNNEI. The CDR3 covers 15 residues. Trimming cost V 6 bases and J 5 bases; bases outside gene matches: 7. The CDR3 region is CASRGTGVFDQPQHF. In DNA form, the CDR3 reads TGTGCCAGCAGAGGGACAGGGGTGTTCGATCAGCCCCAGCATTTT.